This TCR beta chain appears in the sequencing data of a study of cytomegalovirus exposure and HLA in healthy donors. Broader study findings: Earlier results showed most TCR beta V segments being productive about 87% or about 30% of the time.

This clone occurred a few times. Its antigen is undetermined. Germline lookup yields CDR1 SQVTM and CDR2 ANQGSEA. V shed 7 bases and J 2 bases; nucleotides not matched to a gene: 4. The CDR3 length is 12 residues. 13 Jbeta primers and 60 Vbeta primers were used for the PCR. The repertoire was sequenced with immunoSEQ multiplex PCR; TCRdb's copy has only in-frame clones and lacks some. The sample lists approximately 150,000 clones, roughly 79% occurring once. The chain joins TRBV29-1 to TRBJ2-7; TRBD2 agrees at 8 bases. This TCR was sampled from a woman in her thirties or forties in good health and CMV-seropositive. The sequenced material came from PBMCs. In nucleotides, the CDR3 is TGCAGCGCTAGTAGCGGGGCCTACGAGCAGTACTTC. This encodes CSASSGAYEQYF.